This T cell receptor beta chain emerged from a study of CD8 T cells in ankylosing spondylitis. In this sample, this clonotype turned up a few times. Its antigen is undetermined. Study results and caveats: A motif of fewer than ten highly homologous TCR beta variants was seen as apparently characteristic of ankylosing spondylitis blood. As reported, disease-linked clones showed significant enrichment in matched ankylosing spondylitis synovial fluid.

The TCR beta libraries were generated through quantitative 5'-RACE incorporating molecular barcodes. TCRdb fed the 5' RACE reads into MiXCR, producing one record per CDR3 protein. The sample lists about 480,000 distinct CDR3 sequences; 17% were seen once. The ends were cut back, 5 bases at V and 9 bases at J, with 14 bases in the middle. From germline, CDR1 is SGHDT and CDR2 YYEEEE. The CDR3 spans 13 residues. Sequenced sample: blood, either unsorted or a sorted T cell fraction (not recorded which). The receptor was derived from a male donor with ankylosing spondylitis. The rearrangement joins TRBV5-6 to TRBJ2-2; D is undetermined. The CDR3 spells CASRPRWGWELFF. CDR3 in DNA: TGTGCCAGCAGACCGAGGTGGGGTTGGGAGCTGTTTTTT.